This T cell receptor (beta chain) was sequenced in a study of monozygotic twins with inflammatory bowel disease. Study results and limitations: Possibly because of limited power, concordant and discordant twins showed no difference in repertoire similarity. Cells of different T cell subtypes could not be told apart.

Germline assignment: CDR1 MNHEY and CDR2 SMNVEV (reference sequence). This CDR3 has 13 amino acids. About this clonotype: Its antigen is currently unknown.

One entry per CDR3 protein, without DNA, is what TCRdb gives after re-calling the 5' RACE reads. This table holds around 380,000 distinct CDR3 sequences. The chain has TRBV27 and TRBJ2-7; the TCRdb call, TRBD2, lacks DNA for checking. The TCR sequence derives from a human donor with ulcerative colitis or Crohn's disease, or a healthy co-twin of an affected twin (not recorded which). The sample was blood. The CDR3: CASSFPGGGEQYF.